Shown below are 5 T cell receptor beta chains from a single sample sequenced in a study of blood T cell repertoires in COVID-19. Clones were sequenced by immunoSEQ multiplex PCR, and TCRdb holds only the in-frame ones, with some missing. This table has roughly 110,000 clones, roughly four fifths appearing once. The specimen was peripheral blood. Receptors originate from an elderly man with COVID-19, enrolled during active disease.

The rearrangement links TRBV19 to TRBJ2-5; 9 positions match TRBD1. Germline V lookup: CDR1 LNHDA, CDR2 SQIVND (reference sequence). V lost 7 bases to trimming and J lost 7 bases; unmatched junction nucleotides: 7. The CDR3 runs to 13 residues. CDR3 nucleotide sequence: TGTGCCAGTATGGACAGGGGCCGGGTGACCCAGTACTTC. Translation: CASMDRGRVTQYF.

The CDR3 coding sequence is TGCAGCGGGGCGCGCGTCGAGGGTAACTATGGCTACACCTTC. Protein: CSGARVEGNYGYTF. The V and J genes are TRBV29-1 and TRBJ1-2, with D unclear. V lost 7 bases, J lost 1 base, and 16 bases lay in between. CDR1 is SQVTM and CDR2 is ANQGSEA in the germline V gene. This CDR3 is 14 amino acids long.

J is TRBJ2-3 and V is TRBV3-1 (or the pseudogene TRBV3-2); weak D call: TRBD1 (5 bases). The CDR3 has 16 amino acids. Germline V gene sequence: CDR1 LGHDT, CDR2 YNNKEL (reference sequence). V was shortened by 0 bases and J by 4 bases, with 14 bases between the two germline ends. CDR3 amino acids: CASSQDGAEEADTQYF. The DNA of the CDR3 is TGTGCCAGCAGCCAAGATGGGGCGGAAGAGGCAGATACGCAGTATTTT.

This chain links TRBV2 with TRBJ1-1; possible D gene TRBD1, 5 bases. Germline V gene lookup returns CDR1 SNHLY and CDR2 FYNNEI. The CDR3 spans 14 residues. V dropped 4 bases and J dropped 4 bases, with 13 bases sitting between them. The CDR3 loop reads CASSVKGFSTEAFF. CDR3 nucleotide sequence: TGTGCCAGCAGTGTAAAGGGGTTCAGCACTGAAGCTTTCTTT.

This chain joins TRBV7-8 and TRBJ1-5; no reliable D call. CDR1 SGHVS and CDR2 FQNEAQ come from the germline V gene. This CDR3 region has 13 residues. The germline V and J ends were trimmed by 4 bases and 6 bases, with 10 bases remaining between them. CDR3 in DNA: TGTGCCAGCAGCTCGGAGGTGGGTCAGCCCCAGCATTTT. Translating gives CASSSEVGQPQHF.